Reported below is one T cell receptor (beta chain). This sample was taken from a study of shared clonotypes between healthy human individuals. Looking at the study overall: Plates per donor: three CD4 naive, three CD4 memory, two CD8 naive, one CD8 memory.

CDR1 and CDR2 (germline): SGHDT, YYEEEE. CDR3 length: 17 residues. V lost 5 bases, J lost 2 bases, and 13 bases stayed unmatched. The naive CD8 subset, CD45RO-negative cells positively selected for CCR7, excluded terminally differentiated effector memory CD45RA+ cells. Sequencing used immunoSEQ multiplex PCR; TCRdb keeps in-frame clones, though not all of them. The repertoire holds about 750,000 clones, with around 92% as singletons. Source material: naive CD8+ T cells sorted from blood. V gene TRBV5-6 combines with J gene TRBJ2-7; 10 bases agree with TRBD1. The clonotype comes from a man aged 30 to 45 in good health. CDR3 in amino acids: CASSPTSGTGVAYEQYF. CDR3 in DNA: TGTGCCAGCAGTCCCACCTCTGGGACAGGGGTGGCCTACGAGCAGTACTTC. Supplemented by reference TRBV5-6 and TRBJ2-7, the full variable domain reads DAGVTQSPTHLIKTRGQQVTLRCSPKSGHDTVSWYQQALGQGPQFIFQYYEEEERQRGNFPDRFSGHQFPNYSSELNVNALLLGDSALYLCASSPTSGTGVAYEQYFGPGTRLTVT.